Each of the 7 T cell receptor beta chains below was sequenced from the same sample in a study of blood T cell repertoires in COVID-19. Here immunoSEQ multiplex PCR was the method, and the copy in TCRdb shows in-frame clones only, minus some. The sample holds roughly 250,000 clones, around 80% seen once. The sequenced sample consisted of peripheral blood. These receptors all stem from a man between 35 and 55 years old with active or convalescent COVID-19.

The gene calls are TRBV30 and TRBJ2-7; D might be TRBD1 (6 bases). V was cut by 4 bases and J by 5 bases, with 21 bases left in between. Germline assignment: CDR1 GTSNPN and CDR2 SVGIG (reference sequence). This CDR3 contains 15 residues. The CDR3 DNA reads TGTGCCTGGACCCTGAGGGGGATTCGTAGGGACGAGCAGTACTTC. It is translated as CAWTLRGIRRDEQYF.

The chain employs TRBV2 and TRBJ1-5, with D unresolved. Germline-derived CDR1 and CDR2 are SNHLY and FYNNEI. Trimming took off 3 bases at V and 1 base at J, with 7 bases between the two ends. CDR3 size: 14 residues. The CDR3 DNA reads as TGTGCCAGCAGTGATACAAACAGCAATCAGCCCCAGCATTTT. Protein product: CASSDTNSNQPQHF.

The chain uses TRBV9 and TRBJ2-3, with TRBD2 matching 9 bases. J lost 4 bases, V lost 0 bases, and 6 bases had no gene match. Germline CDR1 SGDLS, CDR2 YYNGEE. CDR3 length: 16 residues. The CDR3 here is CASSVASGGIADTQYF. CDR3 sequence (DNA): TGTGCCAGCAGCGTAGCAAGCGGGGGGATCGCAGATACGCAGTATTTT.

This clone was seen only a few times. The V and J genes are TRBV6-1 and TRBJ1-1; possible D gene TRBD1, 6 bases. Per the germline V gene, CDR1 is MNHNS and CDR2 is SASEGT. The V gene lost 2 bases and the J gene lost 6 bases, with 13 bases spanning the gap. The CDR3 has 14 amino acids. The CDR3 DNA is TGTGCCAGCAGTGAATTGGGCAGGGGCCCTGAAGCTTTCTTT. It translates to CASSELGRGPEAFF.

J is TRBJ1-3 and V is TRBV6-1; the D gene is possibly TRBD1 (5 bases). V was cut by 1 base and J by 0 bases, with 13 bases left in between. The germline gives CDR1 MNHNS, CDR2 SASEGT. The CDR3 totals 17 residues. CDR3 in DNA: TGTGCCAGCAGTGAAGGGGCAGGGAAGTCCTCTGGAAACACCATATATTTT. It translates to CASSEGAGKSSGNTIYF.

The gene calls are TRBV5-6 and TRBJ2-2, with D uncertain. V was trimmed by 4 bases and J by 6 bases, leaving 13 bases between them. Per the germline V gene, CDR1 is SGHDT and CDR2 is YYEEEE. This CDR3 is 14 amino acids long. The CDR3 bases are TGTGCCAGCAGCCCAATAGAGGCTGCCGGGGAGCTGTTTTTT. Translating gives CASSPIEAAGELFF.

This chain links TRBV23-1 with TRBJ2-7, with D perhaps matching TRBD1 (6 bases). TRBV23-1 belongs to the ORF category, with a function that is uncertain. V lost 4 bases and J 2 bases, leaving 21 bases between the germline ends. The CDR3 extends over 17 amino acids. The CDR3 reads CASSRLKWGPTTYEQYF. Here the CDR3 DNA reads TGCGCCAGCAGTCGGTTGAAGTGGGGGCCTACCACCTACGAGCAGTACTTC.